Each of the 8 T cell receptor beta chains below was sequenced from the same sample in a study of blood T cell repertoires in COVID-19. Assay: immunoSEQ multiplex PCR; the TCRdb copy retains only in-frame clones and omits some. The sample includes roughly 250,000 clones, 70% to 90% seen only once; the top ten take around 2%. Sequenced: PBMCs or T cells enriched from blood (not recorded which). Receptors were obtained from a woman in her 50s who had recovered from COVID-19.

As for this clone: Within the sample, other DNA sequences also encode this same CDR3. V usage is TRBV11-2 and J usage is TRBJ1-4, with TRBD1 matching over 7 bases. Germline CDR1 reads SGHAT; CDR2 reads FQNNGV. This CDR3 is built from 14 residues. V lost 2 bases and J lost 5; bases outside the gene matches: 2. The CDR3 loop is CASSLNRGNEKLFF. The CDR3 DNA sequence: TGTGCCAGCAGCTTAAACAGGGGAAATGAAAAACTGTTTTTT.

V and J are TRBV9 and TRBJ2-3; tentatively, D is TRBD2 (6 bases). This CDR3 has 12 amino acids. V lost 3 bases and J lost 4, with 6 bases in between. Germline V gene lookup returns CDR1 SGDLS and CDR2 YYNGEE. CDR3 sequence reads: CASSGGADTQYF. The CDR3 coding sequence is TGTGCCAGCAGCGGGGGGGCAGATACGCAGTATTTT.

The rearrangement uses TRBV21-1 and TRBJ2-7; the table calls TRBD1, which could not be checked here. TRBV21-1 is a known pseudogene. This CDR3 has 11 amino acids. The CDR3 bases are TGTGCCAGAATACAGGGTTACGAGCAGTACTTC. It specifies CARIQGYEQYF.

V gene TRBV12-3 or TRBV12-4 combines with J gene TRBJ2-1, with D tentatively TRBD2 (5 bases). The V end was cut by 7 bases, the J end by 6 bases, with 13 bases between. CDR3 length: 13 amino acids. The CDR3 is CASTLRSGNEQFF. CDR3 DNA sequence: TGTGCCAGCACCTTGAGGAGCGGCAATGAGCAGTTCTTC.

This clone was observed a few times. The J gene is TRBJ1-4, the V gene TRBV20-1, with a weak D call TRBD1 (6 bases). The CDR3 runs to 16 residues. Trimming pared 3 bases from V and 4 bases from J, leaving 18 bases between. From germline, CDR1 is DFQATT and CDR2 SNEGSKA (reference sequence). CDR3 DNA sequence: TGCAGTGCTAGTCCCCACCCGACAGGTTATAATGAAAAACTGTTTTTT. It yields the protein CSASPHPTGYNEKLFF.

The chain joins TRBV7-9 to TRBJ1-1; D remains unclear. Germline CDR1 SEHNR, CDR2 FQNEAQ (reference sequence). Between the trimmed V and J ends, which lost 3 bases and 4 bases, there was a span of 12 bases. This CDR3 has 14 amino acids. The CDR3 loop is CASSFGEIGTEAFF. The CDR3 DNA reads TGTGCCAGCAGCTTCGGAGAGATCGGCACTGAAGCTTTCTTT.

The chain uses TRBV5-1 and TRBJ2-2; maybe TRBD2 (6 bases). The V gene lost 0 bases and the J gene lost 6 bases, with 15 bases spanning the gap. The CDR3 length is 16 residues. The V gene's germline CDR1 is SGHRS and CDR2 YFSETQ. CDR3 sequence reads: CASSLGVGTFAGELFF. For the CDR3, the DNA is TGCGCCAGCAGCTTGGGGGTTGGGACTTTCGCCGGGGAGCTGTTTTTT.

The chain joins TRBV6-1 to TRBJ2-7; D remains ambiguous. Germline values: CDR1 MNHNS, CDR2 SASEGT. V was pared by 0 bases and J by 3 bases, with 6 bases between. The CDR3 spans 13 residues. The CDR3 protein is CASSEAASYEQYF. For the CDR3, the DNA is TGTGCCAGCAGTGAAGCCGCTAGCTACGAGCAGTACTTC.